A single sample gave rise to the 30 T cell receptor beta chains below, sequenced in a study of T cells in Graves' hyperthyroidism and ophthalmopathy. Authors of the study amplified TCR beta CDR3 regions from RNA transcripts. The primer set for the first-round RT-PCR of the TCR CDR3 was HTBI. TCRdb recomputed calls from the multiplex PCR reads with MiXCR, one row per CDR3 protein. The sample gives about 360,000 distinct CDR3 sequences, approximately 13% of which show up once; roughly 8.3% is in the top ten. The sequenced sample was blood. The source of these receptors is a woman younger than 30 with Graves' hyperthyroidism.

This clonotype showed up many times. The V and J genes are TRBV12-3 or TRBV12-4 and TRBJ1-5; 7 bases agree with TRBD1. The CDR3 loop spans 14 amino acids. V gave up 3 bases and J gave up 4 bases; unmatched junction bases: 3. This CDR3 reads CASSFGTVNQPQHF. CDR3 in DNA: TGTGCCAGCAGTTTTGGGACAGTGAATCAGCCCCAGCATTTT.

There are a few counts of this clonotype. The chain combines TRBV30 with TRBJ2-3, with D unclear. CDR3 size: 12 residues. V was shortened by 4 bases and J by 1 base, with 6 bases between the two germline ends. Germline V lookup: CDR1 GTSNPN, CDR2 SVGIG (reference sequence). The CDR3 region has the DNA TGTGCCTGGACCCTGGGCACAGATACGCAGTATTTT. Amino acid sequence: CAWTLGTDTQYF.

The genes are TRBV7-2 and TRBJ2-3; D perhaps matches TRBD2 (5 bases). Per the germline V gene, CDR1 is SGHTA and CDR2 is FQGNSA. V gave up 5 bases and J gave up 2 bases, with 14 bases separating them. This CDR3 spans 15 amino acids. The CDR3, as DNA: TGTGCCAGCAGCCGGGCGGGTTTCTCCACAGATACGCAGTATTTT. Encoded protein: CASSRAGFSTDTQYF.

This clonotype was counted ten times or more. The CDR3 DNA sequence: TGTGCCAGCAGCTTGAGCAGGGGTGGAAACACCATATATTTT. This encodes CASSLSRGGNTIYF. The V call is TRBV5-6, the J call TRBJ1-3; D may be TRBD1 (6 bases). CDR1 SGHDT and CDR2 YYEEEE come from the germline V gene. The CDR3 runs 14 residues. Trimming left V 1 base short and J 3 bases short, with 8 bases between.

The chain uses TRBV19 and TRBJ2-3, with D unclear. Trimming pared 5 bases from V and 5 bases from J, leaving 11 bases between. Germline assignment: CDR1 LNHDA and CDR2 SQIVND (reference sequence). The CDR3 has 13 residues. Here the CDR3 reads CASSARTEDTQYF. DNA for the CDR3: TGTGCCAGTAGTGCTAGAACCGAAGATACGCAGTATTTT.

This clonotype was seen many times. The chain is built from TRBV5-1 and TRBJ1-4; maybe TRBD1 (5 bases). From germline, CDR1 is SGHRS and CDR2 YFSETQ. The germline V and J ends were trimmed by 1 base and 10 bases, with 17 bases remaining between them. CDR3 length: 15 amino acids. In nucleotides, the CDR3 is TGCGCCAGCAGCTTGTCACCGTCGGGGGGTGGAAAACTGTTTTTT. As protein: CASSLSPSGGGKLFF.

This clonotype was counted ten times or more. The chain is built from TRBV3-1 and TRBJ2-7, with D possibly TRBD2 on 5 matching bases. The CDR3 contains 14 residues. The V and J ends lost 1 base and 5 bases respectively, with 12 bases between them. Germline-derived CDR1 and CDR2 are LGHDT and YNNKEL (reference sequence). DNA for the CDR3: TGTGCCAGCAGCCAAGTGGCTAGCTTACACGAGCAGTACTTC. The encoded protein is CASSQVASLHEQYF.

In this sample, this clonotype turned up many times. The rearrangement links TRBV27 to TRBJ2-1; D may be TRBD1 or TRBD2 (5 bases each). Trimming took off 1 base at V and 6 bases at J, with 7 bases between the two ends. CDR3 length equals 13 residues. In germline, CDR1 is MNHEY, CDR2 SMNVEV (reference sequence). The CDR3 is CASSLWGSNEQFF. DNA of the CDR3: TGTGCCAGCAGTTTATGGGGGAGCAATGAGCAGTTCTTC.

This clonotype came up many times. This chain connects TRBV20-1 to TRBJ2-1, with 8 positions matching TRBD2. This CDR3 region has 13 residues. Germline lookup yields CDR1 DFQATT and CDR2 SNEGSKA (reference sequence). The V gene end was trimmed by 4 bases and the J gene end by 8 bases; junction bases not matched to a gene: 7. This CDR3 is CSAISGNNDEQFF. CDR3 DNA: TGCAGTGCTATTAGCGGGAATAACGATGAGCAGTTCTTC.

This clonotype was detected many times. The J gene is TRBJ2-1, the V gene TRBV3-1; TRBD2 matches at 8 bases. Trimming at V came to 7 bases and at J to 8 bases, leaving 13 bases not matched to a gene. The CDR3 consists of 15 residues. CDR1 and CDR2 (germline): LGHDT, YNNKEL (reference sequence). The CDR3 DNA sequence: TGTGCCAGCACCCTGACTCGGGGGGGGGTCGATGAGCAGTTCTTC. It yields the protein CASTLTRGGVDEQFF.

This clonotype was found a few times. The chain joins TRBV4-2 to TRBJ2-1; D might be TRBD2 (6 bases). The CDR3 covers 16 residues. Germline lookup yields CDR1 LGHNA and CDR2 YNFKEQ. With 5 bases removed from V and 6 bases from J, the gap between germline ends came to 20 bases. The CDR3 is CASSETGGFGTNEQFF. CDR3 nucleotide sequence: TGTGCCAGCAGCGAGACCGGGGGATTTGGGACCAATGAGCAGTTCTTC.

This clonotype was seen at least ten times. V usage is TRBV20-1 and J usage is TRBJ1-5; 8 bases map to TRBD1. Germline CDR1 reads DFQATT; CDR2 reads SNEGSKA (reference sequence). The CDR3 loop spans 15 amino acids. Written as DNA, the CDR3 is TGCAGCACAATGGGTAGGACAGGGTCCGATCAGCCCCAGCATTTT. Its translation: CSTMGRTGSDQPQHF.

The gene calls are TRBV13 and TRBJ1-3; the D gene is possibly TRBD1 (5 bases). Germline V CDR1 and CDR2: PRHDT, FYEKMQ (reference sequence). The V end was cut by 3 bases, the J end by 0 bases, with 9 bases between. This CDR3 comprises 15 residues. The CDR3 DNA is TGTGCCAGCAGCTTGATCGGGACCTCTGGAAACACCATATATTTT. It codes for CASSLIGTSGNTIYF.

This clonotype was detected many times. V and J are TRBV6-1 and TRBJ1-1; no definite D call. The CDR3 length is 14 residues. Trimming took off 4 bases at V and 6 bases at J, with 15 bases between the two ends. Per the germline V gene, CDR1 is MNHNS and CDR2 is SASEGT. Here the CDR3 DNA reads TGTGCCAGCAGTGTGGAGGTGCGGAGTGCTGAAGCTTTCTTT. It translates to CASSVEVRSAEAFF.

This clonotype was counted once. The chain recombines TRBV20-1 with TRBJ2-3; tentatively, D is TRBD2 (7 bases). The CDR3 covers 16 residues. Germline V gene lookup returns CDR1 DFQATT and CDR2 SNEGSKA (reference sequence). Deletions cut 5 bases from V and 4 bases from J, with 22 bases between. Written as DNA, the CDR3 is TGCAGTGCTCAACCGTTGGGGGGGCCCCGGCCAGATACGCAGTATTTT. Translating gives CSAQPLGGPRPDTQYF.

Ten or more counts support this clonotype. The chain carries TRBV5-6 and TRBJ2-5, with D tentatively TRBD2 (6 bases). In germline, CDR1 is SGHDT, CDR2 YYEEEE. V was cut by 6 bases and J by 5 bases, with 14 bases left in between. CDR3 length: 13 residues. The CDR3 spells CASNPTSRETQYF. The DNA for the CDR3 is TGTGCCAGCAACCCGACTAGTAGGGAGACCCAGTACTTC.

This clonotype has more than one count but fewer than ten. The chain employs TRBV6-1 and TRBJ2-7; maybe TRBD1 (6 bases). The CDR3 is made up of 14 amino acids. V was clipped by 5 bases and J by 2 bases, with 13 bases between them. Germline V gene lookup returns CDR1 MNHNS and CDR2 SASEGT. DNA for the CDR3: TGTGCCAGCAGTTCCAGGGGTTATACCTACGAGCAGTACTTC. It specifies CASSSRGYTYEQYF.

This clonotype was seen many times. The CDR3 protein is CASSFRSGVSYNEQFF. The CDR3 DNA sequence: TGTGCCAGCAGCTTTAGGTCGGGAGTATCCTACAATGAGCAGTTCTTC. The chain is built from TRBV7-3 and TRBJ2-1, with a tentative D call TRBD2 (6 bases). Trimming took off 3 bases at V and 1 base at J, with 13 bases between the two ends. Germline loops: CDR1 SGHTA, CDR2 FQGTGA. The CDR3 contains 16 residues.

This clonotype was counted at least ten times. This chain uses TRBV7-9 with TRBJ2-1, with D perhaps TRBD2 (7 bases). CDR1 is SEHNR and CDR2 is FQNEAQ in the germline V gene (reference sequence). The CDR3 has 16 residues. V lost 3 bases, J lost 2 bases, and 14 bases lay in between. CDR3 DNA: TGTGCCAGCAGCTTGGGAGGGGGTCGGGCCTACAATGAGCAGTTCTTC. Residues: CASSLGGGRAYNEQFF.

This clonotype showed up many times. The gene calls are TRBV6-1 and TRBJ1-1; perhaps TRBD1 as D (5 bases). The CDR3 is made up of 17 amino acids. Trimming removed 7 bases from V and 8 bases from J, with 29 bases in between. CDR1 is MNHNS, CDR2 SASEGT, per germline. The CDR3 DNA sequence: TGTGCCAGCAACAGACATACCCTCAGGGCTTGGGCTTTCGAAGCTTTCTTT. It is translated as CASNRHTLRAWAFEAFF.

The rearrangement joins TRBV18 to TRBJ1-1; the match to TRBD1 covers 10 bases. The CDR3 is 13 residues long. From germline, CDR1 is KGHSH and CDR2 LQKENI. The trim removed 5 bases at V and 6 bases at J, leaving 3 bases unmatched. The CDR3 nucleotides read TGTGCCAGCTCAAGGGACAGGGGCGCTGAAGCTTTCTTT. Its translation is CASSRDRGAEAFF.

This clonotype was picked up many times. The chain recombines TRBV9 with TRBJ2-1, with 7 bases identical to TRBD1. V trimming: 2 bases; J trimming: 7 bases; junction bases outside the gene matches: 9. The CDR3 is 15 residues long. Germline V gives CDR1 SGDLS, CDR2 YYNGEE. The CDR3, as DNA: TGTGCCAGCAGCGTTGGGCATGGACAGGCAAATGAGCAGTTCTTC. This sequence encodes CASSVGHGQANEQFF.

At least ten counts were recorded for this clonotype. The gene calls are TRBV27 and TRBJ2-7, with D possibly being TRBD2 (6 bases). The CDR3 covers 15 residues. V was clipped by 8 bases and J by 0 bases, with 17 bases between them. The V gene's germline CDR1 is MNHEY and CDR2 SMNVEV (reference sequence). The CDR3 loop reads CASSKEGASSYEQYF. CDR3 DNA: TGTGCCAGCTCCAAGGAGGGCGCAAGCTCCTACGAGCAGTACTTC.

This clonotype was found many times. The CDR3 sequence: CSAGRADTQYF. In nucleotides, the CDR3 is TGCAGTGCTGGACGGGCAGATACGCAGTATTTT. The V call is TRBV20-1, the J call TRBJ2-3, with D unresolved. V was trimmed by 5 bases and J by 4 bases, leaving 7 bases between them. Germline V gives CDR1 DFQATT, CDR2 SNEGSKA (reference sequence). The CDR3 consists of 11 residues.

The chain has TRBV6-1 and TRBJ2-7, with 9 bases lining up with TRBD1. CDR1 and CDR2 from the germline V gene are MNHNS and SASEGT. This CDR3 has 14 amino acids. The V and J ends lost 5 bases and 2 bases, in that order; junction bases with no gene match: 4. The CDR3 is CASSPWDRAYEQYF. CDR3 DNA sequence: TGTGCCAGCAGTCCCTGGGACAGGGCCTACGAGCAGTACTTC.

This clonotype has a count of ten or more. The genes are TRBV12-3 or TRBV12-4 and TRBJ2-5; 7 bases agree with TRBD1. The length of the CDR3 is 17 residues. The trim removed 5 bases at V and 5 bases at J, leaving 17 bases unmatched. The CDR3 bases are TGTGCCAGCAGTCAAGGGGACAGAGCACCACCAATTGAGACCCAGTACTTC. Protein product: CASSQGDRAPPIETQYF.

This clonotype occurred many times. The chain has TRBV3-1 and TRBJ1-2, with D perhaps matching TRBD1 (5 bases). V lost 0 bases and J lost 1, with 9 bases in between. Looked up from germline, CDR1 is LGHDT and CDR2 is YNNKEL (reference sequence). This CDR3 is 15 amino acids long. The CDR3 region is CASSQDGAVNYGYTF. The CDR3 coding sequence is TGTGCCAGCAGCCAAGACGGGGCCGTTAACTATGGCTACACCTTC. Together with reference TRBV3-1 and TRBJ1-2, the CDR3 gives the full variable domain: DTAVSQTPKYLVTQMGNDKSIKCEQNLGHDTMYWYKQDSKKFLKIMFSYNNKELIINETVPNRFSPKSPDKAHLNLHINSLELGDSAVYFCASSQDGAVNYGYTFGSGTRLTVV.

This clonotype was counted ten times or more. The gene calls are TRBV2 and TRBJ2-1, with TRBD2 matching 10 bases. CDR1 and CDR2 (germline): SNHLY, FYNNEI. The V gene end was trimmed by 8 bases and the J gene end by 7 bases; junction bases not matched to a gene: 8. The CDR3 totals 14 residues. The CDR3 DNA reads TGTGCCAGCTGCCCTAGCGGGAGTTTTAATGAGCAGTTCTTC. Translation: CASCPSGSFNEQFF.

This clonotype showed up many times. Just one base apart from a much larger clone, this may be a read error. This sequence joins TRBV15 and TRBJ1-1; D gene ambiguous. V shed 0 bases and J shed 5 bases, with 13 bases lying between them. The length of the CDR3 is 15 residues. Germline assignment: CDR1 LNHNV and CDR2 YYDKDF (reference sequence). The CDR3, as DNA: TGTGCCACCAGCAGAGACGGGAGGTGGAGGACTGAAGCTTTCTTT. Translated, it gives CATSRDGRWRTEAFF.

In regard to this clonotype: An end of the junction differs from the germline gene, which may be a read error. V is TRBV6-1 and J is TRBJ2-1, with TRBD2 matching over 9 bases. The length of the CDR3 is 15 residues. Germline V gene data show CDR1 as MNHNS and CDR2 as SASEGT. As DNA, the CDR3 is TGTGCCAGCAGAGAAGCGGGAGGACTCTACAATGAGCAGTTCTTC. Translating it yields CASREAGGLYNEQFF.